This T cell receptor (beta chain) emerged from a study of blood T cell repertoires in COVID-19. Study-level background: In each case, the material was cDNA or gDNA derived from T cells, B-cell-depleted T cells, or PBMCs.

As processed by the authors: Estimates of nucleated cell counts were drawn from the amplification of reference gene primers. Method: immunoSEQ multiplex PCR; TCRdb's copy keeps in-frame clones and lacks some. V and J calls and clone size are copied from that table; D and trimming were computed from the DNA. Seen here are roughly 280,000 clones, around 87% observed once, and the top ten hold about 3.6%. Trimming shortened V by 4 bases and J by 5 bases, and 14 bases separated the two germline ends. Germline loops: CDR1 MNHEY, CDR2 SVGEGT. The CDR3 totals 14 residues. The chain recombines TRBV6-2 or TRBV6-3 with TRBJ2-5, with a possible D match to TRBD2 (5 bases). The sample taken for sequencing was peripheral blood. This TCR derives from a man aged 18-30 years with active or convalescent COVID-19. This CDR3 is CASSLIRRMETQYF. The CDR3 DNA reads as TGTGCCAGCAGTTTAATTAGGAGGATGGAGACCCAGTACTTC.